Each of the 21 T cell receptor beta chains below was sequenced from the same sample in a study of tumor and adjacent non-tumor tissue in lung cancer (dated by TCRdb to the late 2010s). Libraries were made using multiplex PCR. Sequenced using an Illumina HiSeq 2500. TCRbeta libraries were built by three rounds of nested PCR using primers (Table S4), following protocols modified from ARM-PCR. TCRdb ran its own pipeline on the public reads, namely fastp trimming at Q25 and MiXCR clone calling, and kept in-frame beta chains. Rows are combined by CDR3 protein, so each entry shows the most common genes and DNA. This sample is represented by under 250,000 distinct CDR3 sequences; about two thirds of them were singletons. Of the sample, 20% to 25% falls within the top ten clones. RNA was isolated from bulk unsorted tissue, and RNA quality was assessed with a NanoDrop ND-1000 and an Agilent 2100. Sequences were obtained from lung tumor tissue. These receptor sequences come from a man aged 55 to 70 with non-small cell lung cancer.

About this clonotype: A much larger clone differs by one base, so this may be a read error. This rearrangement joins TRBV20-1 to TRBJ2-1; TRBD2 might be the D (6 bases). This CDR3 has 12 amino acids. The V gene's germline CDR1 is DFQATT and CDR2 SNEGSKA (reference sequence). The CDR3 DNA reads TGCAGTACTAGAAGGGAGGTCAATGAGCAGTTCTTC. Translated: CSTRREVNEQFF.

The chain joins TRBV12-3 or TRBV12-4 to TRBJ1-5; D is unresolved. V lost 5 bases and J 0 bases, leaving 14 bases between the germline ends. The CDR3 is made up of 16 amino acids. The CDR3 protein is CASSDNTGNSNQPQHF. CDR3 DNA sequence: TGTGCCAGCAGTGACAACACGGGAAATAGCAATCAGCCCCAGCATTTT.

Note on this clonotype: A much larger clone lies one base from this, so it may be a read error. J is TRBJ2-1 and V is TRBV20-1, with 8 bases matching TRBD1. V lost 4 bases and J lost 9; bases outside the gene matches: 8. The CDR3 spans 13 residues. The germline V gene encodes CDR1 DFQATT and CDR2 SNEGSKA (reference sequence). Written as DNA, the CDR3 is TGCAGTGCTATGGGACAGGTCGGGCGTGAGCAGTTCTTC. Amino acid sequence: CSAMGQVGREQFF.

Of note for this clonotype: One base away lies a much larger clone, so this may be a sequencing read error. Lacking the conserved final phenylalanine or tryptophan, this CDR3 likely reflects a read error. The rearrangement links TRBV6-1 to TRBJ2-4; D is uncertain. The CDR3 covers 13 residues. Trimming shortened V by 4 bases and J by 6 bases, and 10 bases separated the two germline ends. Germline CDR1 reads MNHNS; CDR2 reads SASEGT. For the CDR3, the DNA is TGTGCCAGCAGTGGAGAGTCCGTAAACATTCAGTACCTC. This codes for CASSGESVNIQYL.

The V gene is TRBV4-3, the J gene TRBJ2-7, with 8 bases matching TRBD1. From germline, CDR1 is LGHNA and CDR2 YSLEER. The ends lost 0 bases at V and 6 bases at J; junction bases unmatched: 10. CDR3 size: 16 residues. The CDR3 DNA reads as TGCGCCAGCAGCCAAGATAGATACAGGACAGGGAGCGAGCAGTACTTC. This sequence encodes CASSQDRYRTGSEQYF.

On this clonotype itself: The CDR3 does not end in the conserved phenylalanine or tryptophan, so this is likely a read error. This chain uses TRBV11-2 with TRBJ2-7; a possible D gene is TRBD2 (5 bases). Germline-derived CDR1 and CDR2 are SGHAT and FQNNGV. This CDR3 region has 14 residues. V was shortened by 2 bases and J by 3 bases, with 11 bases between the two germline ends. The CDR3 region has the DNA TGTGCCAGCAGCTTATCGGGGAGCCTCTACGAGCAGTACCTC. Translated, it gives CASSLSGSLYEQYL.

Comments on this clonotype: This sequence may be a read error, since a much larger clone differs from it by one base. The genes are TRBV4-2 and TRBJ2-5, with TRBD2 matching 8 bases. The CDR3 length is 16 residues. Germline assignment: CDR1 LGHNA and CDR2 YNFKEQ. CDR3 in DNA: TGTGCCAGCAGCCGAGAAGCGGGGGCAAACCAAGAGACCCATTACTTC. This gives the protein CASSREAGANQETHYF.

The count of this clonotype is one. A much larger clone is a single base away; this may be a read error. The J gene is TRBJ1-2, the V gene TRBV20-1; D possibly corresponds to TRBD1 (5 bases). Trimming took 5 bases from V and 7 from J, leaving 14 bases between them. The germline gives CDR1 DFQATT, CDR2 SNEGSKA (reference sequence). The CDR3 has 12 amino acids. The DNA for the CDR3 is TGCAGTGCTCTTCGAGACAGAGTTGGCTACACCTTC. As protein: CSALRDRVGYTF.

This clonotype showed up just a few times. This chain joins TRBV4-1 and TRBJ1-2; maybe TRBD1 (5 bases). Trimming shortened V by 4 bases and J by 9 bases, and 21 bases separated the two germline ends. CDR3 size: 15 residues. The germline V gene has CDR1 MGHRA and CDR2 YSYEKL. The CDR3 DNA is TGCGCCAGCAGCCCCGGGGAGGGACGAGTCCCAAGCTACACCTTC. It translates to CASSPGEGRVPSYTF.

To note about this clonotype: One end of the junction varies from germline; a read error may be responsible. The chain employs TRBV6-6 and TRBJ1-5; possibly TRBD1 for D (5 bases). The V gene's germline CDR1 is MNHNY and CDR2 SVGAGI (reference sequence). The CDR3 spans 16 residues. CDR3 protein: CASSYSRGYSNQSQHF. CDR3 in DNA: TGTGCCAGCAGTTACTCGAGGGGATATAGCAATCAGTCCCAGCATTTT.

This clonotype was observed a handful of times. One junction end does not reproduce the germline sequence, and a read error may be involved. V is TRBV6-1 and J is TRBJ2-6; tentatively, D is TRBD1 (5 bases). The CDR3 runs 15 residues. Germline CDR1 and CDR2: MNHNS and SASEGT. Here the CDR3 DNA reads TGTGCCAGCAGTCTGCTCGGATCTGGGGCCAACATCCTGACTTTC. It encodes CASSLLGSGANILTF.

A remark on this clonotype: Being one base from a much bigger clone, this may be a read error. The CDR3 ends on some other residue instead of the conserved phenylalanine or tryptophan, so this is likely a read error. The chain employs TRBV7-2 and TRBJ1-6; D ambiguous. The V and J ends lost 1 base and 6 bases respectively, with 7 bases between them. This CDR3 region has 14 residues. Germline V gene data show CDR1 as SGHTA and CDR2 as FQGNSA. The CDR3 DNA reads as TGTGCCAGCAGCTTAGAGGCCAGTAATTCACCCCTCCACTGT. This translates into CASSLEASNSPLHC.

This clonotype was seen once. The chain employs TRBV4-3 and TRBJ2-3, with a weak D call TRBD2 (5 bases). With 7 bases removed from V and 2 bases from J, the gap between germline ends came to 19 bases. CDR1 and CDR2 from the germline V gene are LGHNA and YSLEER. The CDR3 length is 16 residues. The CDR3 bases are TGCGCCAGCAAGCAAGATAGTGCGGGCACCACAGATACGCAGTATTTT. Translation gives CASKQDSAGTTDTQYF.

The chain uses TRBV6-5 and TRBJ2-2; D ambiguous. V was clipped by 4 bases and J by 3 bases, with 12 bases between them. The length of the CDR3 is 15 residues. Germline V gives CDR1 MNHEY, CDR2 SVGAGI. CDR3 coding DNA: TGTGCCAGCAGTTGCCGGGCAGTCTACACCGGGGAGCTGTTTTTT. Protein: CASSCRAVYTGELFF.

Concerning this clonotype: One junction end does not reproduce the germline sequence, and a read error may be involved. CDR3 region: CACSFFRVSSTDTRYF. CDR3 coding DNA: TGTGCCTGCAGCTTTTTTCGGGTCTCTAGCACAGATACGCGGTATTTT. The V gene is TRBV11-2, the J gene TRBJ2-3, with D perhaps matching TRBD2 (5 bases). The CDR3 contains 16 residues. Germline lookup yields CDR1 SGHAT and CDR2 FQNNGV.

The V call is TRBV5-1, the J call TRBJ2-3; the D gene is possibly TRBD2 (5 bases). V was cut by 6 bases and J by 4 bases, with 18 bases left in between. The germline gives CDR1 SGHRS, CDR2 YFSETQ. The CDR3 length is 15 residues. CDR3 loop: CASTPLGDRADTQYF. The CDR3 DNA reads TGCGCCAGCACTCCACTCGGGGATCGTGCAGATACGCAGTATTTT. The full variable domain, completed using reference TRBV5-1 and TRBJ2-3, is KAGVTQTPRYLIKTRGQQVTLSCSPISGHRSVSWYQQTPGQGLQFLFEYFSETQRNKGNFPGRFSGRQFSNSRSEMNVSTLELGDSALYLCASTPLGDRADTQYFGPGTRLTVL.

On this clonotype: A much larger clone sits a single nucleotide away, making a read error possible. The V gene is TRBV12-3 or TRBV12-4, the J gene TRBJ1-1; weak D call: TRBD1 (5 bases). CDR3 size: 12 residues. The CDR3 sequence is CAGSFGGFEAFF. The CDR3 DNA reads TGTGCCGGCAGTTTTGGGGGGTTTGAAGCTTTCTTT.

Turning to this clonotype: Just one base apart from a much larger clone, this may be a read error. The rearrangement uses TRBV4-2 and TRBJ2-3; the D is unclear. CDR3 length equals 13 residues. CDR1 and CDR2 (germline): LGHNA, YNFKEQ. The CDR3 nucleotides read TGTGCCAGCAGCCAAGATCGATTAGATACGCACTATTTT. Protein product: CASSQDRLDTHYF.

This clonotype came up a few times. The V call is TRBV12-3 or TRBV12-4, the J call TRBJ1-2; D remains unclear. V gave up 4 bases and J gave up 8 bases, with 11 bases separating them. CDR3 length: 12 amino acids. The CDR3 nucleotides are TGTGCCAGCAGTTCGACACTGCGGGGCTACACCTTC. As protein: CASSSTLRGYTF.

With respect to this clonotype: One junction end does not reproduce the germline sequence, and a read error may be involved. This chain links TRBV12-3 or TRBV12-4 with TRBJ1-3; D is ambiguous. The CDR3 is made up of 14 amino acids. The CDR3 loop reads CVSSFLASGNTIYF. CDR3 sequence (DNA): TGTGTCAGCAGTTTTTTAGCCTCTGGAAACACCATATATTTT.

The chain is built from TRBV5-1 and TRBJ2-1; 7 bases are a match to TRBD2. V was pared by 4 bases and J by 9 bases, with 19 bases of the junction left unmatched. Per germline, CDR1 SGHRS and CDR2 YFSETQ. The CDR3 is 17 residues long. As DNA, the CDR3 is TGCGCCAGCAGCACCGAAGGATCTAGCGGTCCCCAGTGTGAGCAGTTCTTC. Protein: CASSTEGSSGPQCEQFF.